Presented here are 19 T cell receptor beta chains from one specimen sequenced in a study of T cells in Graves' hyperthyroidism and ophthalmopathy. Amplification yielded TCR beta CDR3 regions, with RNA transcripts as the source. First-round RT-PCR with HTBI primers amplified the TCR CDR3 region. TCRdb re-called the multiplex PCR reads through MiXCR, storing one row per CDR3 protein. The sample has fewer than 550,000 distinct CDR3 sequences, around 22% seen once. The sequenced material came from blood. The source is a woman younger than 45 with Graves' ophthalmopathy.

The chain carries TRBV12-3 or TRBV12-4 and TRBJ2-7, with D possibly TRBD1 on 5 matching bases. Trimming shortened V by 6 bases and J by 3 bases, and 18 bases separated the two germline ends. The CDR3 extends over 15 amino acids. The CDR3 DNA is TGTGCCAGCAGCCCAAATTTAGGGGTCCTCTACGAGCAGTACTTC. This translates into CASSPNLGVLYEQYF.

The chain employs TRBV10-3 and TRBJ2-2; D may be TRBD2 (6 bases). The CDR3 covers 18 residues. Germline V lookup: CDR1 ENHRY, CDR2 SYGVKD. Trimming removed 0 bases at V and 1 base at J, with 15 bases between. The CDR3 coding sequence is TGTGCCATCAGTGAGTCGTTTTTGGAGGGGCAGAACACCGGGGAGCTGTTTTTT. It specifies CAISESFLEGQNTGELFF.

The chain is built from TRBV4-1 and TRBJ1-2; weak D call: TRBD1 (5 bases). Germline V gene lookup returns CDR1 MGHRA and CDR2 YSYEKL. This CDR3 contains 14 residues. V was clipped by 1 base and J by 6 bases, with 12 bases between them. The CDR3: CASSQVGGSDGYTF. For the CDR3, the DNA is TGCGCCAGCAGCCAAGTGGGGGGAAGCGATGGCTACACCTTC.

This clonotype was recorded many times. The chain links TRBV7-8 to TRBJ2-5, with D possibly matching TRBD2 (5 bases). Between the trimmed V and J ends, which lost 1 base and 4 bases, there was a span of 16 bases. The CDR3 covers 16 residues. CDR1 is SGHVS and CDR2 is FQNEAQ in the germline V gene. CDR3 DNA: TGTGCCAGCAGCTTAGTCGGGAAGCCAGATCGAGAGACCCAGTACTTC. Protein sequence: CASSLVGKPDRETQYF.

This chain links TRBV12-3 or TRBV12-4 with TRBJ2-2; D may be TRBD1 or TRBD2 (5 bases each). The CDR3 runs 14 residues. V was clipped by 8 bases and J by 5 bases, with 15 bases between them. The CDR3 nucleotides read TGTGCCAGCGGGTCCGGGACGGCTACCGGGGAGCTGTTTTTT. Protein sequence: CASGSGTATGELFF.

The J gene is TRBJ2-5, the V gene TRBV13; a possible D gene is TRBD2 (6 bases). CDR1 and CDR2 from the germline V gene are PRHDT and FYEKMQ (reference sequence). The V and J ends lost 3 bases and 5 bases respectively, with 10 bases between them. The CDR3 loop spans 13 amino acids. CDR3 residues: CASSLGEAETQYF. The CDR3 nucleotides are TGTGCCAGCAGCTTGGGGGAGGCGGAGACCCAGTACTTC.

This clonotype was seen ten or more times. The CDR3 protein is CASSPGHVPYGYTF. CDR3 sequence (DNA): TGCGCCAGCAGCCCAGGACACGTCCCCTATGGCTACACCTTC. V gene TRBV5-1 combines with J gene TRBJ1-2, with a tentative D call TRBD1 (5 bases). The CDR3 has 14 amino acids. Germline values: CDR1 SGHRS, CDR2 YFSETQ. Trimming removed 4 bases at V and 4 bases at J, with 14 bases between.

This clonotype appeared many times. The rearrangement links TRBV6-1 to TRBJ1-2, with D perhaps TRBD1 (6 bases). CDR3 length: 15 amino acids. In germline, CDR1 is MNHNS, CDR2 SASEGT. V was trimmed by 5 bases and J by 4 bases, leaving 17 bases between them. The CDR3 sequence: CASSPGTSGSYGYTF. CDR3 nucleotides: TGTGCCAGCAGTCCCGGGACAAGTGGCAGCTATGGCTACACCTTC.

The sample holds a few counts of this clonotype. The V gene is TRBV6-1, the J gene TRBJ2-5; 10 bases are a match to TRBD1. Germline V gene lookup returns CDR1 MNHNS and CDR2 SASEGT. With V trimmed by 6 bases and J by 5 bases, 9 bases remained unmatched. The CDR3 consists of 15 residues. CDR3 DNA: TGTGCCAGCAGCCCGGGACAGGGGATGTTTGAGACCCAGTACTTC. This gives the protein CASSPGQGMFETQYF.

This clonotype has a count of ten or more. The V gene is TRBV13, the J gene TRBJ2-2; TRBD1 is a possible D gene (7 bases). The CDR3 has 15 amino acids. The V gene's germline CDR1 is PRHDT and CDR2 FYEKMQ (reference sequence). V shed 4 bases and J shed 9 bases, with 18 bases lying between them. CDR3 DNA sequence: TGTGCCAGCAGCTCCCGACAGGGTGGGAGGCGGGAGCTGTTTTTT. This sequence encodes CASSSRQGGRRELFF.

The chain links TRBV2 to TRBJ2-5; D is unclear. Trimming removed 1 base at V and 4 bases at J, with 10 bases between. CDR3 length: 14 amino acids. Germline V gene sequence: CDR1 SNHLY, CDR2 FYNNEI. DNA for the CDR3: TGTGCCAGCAGTGAAGTACCGGGTCCAGAGACCCAGTACTTC. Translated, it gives CASSEVPGPETQYF.

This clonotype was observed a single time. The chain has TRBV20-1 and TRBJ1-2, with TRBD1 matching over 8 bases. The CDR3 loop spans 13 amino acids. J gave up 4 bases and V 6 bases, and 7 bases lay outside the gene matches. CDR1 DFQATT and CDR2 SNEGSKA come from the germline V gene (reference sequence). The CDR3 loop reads CSAKGQDFYGYTF. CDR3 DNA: TGCAGTGCGAAGGGACAGGATTTCTATGGCTACACCTTC.

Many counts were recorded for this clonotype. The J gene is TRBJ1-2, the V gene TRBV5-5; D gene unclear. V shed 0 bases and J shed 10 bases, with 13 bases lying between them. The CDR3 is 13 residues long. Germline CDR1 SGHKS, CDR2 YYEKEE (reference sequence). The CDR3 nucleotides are TGTGCCAGCAGCTTGGTGTCAGTGAAGGACTACACCTTC. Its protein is CASSLVSVKDYTF.

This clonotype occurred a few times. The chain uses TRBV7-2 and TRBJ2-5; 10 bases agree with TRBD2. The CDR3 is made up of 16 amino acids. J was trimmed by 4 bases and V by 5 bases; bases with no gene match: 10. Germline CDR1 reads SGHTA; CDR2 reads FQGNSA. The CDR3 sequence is CASSTLAGSSGETQYF. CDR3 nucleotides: TGTGCCAGCAGCACACTAGCGGGGTCCTCCGGAGAGACCCAGTACTTC.

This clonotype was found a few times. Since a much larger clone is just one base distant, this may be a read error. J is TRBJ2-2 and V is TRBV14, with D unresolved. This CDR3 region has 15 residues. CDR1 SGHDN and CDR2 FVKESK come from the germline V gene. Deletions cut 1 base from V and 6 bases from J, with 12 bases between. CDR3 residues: CASSQVAGWAGELFF. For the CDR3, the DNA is TGTGCCAGCAGCCAAGTTGCAGGATGGGCCGGGGAGCTGTTTTTT.

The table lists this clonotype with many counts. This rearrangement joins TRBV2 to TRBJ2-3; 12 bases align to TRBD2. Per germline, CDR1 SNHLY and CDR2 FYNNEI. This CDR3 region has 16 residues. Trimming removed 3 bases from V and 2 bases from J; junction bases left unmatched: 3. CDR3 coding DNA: TGTGCCAGCAGTGAGCTAGCGGGGGGGCACACAGATACGCAGTATTTT. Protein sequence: CASSELAGGHTDTQYF.

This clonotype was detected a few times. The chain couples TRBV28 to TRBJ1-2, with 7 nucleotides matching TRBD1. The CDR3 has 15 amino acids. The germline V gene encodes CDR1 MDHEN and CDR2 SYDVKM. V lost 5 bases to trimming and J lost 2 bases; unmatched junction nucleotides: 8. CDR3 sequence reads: CASSPSGRGNYGYTF. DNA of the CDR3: TGTGCCAGCAGTCCGAGCGGCAGGGGGAACTATGGCTACACCTTC.

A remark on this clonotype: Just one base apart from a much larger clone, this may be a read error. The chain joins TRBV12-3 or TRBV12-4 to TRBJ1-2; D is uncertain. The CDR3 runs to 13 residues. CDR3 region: CASSFGTNYSYSF. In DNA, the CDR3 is TGTGCCAGCAGTTTTGGCACAAACTATAGCTACAGCTTC.

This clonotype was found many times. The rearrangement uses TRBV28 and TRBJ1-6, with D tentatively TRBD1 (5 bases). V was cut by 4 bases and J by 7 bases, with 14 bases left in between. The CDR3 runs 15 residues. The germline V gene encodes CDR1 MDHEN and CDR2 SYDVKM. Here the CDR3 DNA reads TGTGCCAGCAGTTCGCCTGAGGGGCGAAATTCACCCCTCCACTTT. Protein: CASSSPEGRNSPLHF.